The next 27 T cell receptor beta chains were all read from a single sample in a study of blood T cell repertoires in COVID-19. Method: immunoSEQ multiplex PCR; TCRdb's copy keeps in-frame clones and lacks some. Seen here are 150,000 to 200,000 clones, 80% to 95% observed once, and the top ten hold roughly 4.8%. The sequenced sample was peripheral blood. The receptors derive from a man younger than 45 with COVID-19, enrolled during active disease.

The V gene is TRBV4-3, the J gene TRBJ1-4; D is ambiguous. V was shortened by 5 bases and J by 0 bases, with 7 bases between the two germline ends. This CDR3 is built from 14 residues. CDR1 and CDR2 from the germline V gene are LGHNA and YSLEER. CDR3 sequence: CASSSGATNEKLFF. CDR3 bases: TGCGCCAGCAGCTCAGGTGCAACTAATGAAAAACTGTTTTTT.

CDR3 in DNA: TGCGCCAGCAGCTTGGAAGGGGGCCGGCAGCCCCAGCATTTT. It encodes CASSLEGGRQPQHF. The chain is built from TRBV5-1 and TRBJ1-5, with 7 bases fitting TRBD1. The CDR3 consists of 14 residues. The germline V gene encodes CDR1 SGHRS and CDR2 YFSETQ. J was trimmed by 7 bases and V by 0 bases; bases with no gene match: 4.

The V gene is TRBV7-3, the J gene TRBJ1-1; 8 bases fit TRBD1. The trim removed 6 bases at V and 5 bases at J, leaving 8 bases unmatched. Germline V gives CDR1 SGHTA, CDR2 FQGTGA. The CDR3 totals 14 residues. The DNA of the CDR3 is TGTGCCAGCAGGAAACAGGGGGAAGGGACTGAAGCTTTCTTT. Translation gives CASRKQGEGTEAFF.

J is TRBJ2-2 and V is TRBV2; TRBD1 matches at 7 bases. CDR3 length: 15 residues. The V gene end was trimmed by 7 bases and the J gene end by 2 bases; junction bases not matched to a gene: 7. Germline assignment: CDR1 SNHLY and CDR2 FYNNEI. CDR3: CASTFGDSNTGELFF. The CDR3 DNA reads TGTGCCAGCACGTTCGGGGACAGTAACACCGGGGAGCTGTTTTTT.

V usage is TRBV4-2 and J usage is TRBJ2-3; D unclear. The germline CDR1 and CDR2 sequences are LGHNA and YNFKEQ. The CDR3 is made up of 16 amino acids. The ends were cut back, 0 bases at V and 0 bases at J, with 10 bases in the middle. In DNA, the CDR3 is TGTGCCAGCAGCCAAGATCTGAGAGGTAGCACAGATACGCAGTATTTT. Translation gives CASSQDLRGSTDTQYF.

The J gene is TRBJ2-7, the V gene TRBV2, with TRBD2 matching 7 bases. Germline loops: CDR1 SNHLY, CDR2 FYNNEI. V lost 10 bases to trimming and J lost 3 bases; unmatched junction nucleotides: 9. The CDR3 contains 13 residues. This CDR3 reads CATGRESLYEQYF. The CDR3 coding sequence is TGTGCCACAGGGAGGGAGAGTCTCTACGAGCAGTACTTC.

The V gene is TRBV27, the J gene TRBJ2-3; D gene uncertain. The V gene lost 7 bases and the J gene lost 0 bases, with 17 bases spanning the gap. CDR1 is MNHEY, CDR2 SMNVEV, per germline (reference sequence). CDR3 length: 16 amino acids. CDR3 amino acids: CASKPLRLVSTDTQYF. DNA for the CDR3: TGTGCCAGCAAACCGTTACGGCTAGTGAGCACAGATACGCAGTATTTT.

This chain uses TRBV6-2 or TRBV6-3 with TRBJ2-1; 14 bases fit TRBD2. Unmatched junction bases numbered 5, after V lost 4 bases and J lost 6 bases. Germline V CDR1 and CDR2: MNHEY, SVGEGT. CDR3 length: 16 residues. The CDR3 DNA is TGTGCCAGCAGTTCAGGACTAGCGGGAGGCCGCAATGAGCAGTTCTTC. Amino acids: CASSSGLAGGRNEQFF.

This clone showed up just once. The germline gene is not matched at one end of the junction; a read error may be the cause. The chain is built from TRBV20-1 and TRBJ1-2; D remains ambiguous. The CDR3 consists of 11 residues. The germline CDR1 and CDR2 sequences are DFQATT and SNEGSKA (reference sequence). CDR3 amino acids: CSARDVMTPHF. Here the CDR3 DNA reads TGCAGTGCTAGAGATGTGATGACACCTCACTTC.

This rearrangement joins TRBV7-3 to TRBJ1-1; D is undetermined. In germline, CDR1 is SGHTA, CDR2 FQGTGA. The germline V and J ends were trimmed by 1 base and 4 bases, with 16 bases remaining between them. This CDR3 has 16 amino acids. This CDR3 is CASSLIARSVSTEAFF. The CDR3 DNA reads TGTGCCAGCAGCTTAATAGCACGATCAGTGAGCACTGAAGCTTTCTTT.

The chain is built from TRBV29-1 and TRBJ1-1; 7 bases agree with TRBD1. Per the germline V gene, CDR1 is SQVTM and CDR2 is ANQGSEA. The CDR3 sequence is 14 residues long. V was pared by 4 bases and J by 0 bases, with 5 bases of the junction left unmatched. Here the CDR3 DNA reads TGCAGCGTTGGTCGACAGGGTTTGAACACTGAAGCTTTCTTT. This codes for CSVGRQGLNTEAFF.

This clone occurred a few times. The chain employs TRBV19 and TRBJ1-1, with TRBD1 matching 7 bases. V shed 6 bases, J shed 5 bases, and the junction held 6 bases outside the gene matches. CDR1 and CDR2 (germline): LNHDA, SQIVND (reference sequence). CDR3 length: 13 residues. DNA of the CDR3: TGTGCCAGTAGAAGTGGGACAGTGACTGAAGCTTTCTTT. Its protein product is CASRSGTVTEAFF.

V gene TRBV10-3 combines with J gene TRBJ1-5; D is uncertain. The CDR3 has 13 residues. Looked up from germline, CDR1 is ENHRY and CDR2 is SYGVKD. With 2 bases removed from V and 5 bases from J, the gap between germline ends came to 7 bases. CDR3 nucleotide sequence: TGTGCCATCAGTGAGCAGGTTTATCAGCCCCAGCATTTT. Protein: CAISEQVYQPQHF.

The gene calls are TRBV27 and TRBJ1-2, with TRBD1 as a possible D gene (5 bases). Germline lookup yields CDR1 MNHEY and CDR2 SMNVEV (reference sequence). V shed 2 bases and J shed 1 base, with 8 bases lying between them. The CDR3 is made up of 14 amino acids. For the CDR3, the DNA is TGTGCCAGCAGTTTAGGCCAGGGTAACTATGGCTACACCTTC. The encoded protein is CASSLGQGNYGYTF.

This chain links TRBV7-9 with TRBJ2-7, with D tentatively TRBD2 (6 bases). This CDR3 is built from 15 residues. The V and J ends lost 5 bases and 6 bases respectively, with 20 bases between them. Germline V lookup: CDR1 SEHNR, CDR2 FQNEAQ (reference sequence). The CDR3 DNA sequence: TGTGCCAGCAGCCCTAGTAGCGGAGCCGGGGGCGAGCAGTACTTC. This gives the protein CASSPSSGAGGEQYF.

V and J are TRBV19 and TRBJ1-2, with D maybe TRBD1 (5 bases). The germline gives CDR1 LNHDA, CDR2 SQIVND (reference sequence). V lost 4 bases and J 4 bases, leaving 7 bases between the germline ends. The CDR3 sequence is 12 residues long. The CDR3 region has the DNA TGTGCCAGTAGTAGACAGAGCTATGGCTACACCTTC. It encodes CASSRQSYGYTF.

For the CDR3, the DNA is TGCGCCAGCAGCCAAGATCCTAGCGGATTCACAGATACGCAGTATTTT. It codes for CASSQDPSGFTDTQYF. The rearrangement uses TRBV4-3 and TRBJ2-3; the match to TRBD2 covers 7 bases. V lost 0 bases, J lost 2 bases, and 5 bases stayed unmatched. Germline V gene lookup returns CDR1 LGHNA and CDR2 YSLEER. The length of the CDR3 is 16 residues.

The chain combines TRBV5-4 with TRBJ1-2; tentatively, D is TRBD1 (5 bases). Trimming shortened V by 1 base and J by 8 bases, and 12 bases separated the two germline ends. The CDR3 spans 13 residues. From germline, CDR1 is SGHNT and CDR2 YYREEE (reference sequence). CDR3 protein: CASSLYGAGGYTF. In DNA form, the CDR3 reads TGTGCCAGCAGCTTGTATGGGGCTGGGGGCTACACCTTC.

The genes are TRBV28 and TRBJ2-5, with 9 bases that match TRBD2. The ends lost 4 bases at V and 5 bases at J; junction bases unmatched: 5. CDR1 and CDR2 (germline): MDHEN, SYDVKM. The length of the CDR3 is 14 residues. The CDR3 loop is CASSWTSVGETQYF. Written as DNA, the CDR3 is TGTGCCAGCAGTTGGACTAGCGTTGGGGAGACCCAGTACTTC.

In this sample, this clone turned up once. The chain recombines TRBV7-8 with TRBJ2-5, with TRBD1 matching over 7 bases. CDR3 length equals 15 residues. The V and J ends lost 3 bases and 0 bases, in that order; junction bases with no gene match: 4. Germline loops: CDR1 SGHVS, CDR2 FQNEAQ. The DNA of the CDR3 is TGTGCCAGCAGCTTGGGGACAGCGTACCAAGAGACCCAGTACTTC. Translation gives CASSLGTAYQETQYF. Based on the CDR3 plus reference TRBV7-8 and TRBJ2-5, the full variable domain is GAGVSQSPRYKVAKRGQDVALRCDPISGHVSLFWYQQALGQGPEFLTYFQNEAQLDKSGLPSDRFFAERPEGSVSTLKIQRTQQEDSAVYLCASSLGTAYQETQYFGPGTRLLVL.

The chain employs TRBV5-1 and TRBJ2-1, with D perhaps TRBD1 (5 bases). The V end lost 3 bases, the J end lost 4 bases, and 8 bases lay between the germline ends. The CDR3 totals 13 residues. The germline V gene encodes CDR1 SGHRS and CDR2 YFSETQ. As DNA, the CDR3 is TGCGCCAGCAGCTATAGACAGTACAATGAGCAGTTCTTC. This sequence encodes CASSYRQYNEQFF.

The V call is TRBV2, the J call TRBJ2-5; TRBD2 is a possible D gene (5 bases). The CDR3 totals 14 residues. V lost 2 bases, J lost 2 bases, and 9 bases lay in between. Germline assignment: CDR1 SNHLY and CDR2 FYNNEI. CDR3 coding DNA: TGTGCCAGCAGTGAAAGGCGGGCTCAAGAGACCCAGTACTTC. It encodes CASSERRAQETQYF.

CDR3 amino acids: CASRGRENTEAFF. CDR3 DNA: TGTGCCAGCCGTGGCAGGGAGAACACTGAAGCTTTCTTT. The chain links TRBV6-6 to TRBJ1-1; D is possibly TRBD1 (5 bases). The CDR3 spans 13 residues. The germline V gene has CDR1 MNHNY and CDR2 SVGAGI (reference sequence). Trimming removed 8 bases at V and 1 base at J, with 11 bases between.

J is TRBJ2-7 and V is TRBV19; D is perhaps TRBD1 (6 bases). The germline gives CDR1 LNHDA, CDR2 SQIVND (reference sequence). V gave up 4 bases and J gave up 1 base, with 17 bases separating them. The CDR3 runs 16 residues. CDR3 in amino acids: CASSNRRGASSYEQYF. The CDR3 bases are TGTGCCAGTAGTAACCGCAGGGGCGCATCATCCTACGAGCAGTACTTC. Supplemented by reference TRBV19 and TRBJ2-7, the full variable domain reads DGGITQSPKYLFRKEGQNVTLSCEQNLNHDAMYWYRQDPGQGLRLIYYSQIVNDFQKGDIAEGYSVSREKKESFPLTVTSAQKNPTAFYLCASSNRRGASSYEQYFGPGTRLTVT.

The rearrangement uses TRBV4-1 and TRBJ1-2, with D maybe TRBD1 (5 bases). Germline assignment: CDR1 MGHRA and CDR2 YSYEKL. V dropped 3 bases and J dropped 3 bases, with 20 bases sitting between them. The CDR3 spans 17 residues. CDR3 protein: CASSHQSKGKRDYGYTF. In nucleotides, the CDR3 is TGCGCCAGCAGCCATCAATCCAAGGGGAAAAGGGACTATGGCTACACCTTC.

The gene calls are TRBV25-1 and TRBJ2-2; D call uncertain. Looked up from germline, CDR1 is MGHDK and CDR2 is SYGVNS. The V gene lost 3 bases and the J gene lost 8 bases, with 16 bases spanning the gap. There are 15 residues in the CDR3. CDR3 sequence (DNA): TGTGCCAGCAGTGATATTAGAGTGGGCGCTGGGGAGCTGTTTTTT. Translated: CASSDIRVGAGELFF.

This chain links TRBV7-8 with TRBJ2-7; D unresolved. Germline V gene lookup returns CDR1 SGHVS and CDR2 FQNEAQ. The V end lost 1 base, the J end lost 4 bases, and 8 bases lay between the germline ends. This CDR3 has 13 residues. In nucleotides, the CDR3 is TGTGCCAGCAGCTTAGTCACCCAGTACGAGCAGTACTTC. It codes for CASSLVTQYEQYF. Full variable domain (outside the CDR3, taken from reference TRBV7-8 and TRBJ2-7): GAGVSQSPRYKVAKRGQDVALRCDPISGHVSLFWYQQALGQGPEFLTYFQNEAQLDKSGLPSDRFFAERPEGSVSTLKIQRTQQEDSAVYLCASSLVTQYEQYFGPGTRLTVT.